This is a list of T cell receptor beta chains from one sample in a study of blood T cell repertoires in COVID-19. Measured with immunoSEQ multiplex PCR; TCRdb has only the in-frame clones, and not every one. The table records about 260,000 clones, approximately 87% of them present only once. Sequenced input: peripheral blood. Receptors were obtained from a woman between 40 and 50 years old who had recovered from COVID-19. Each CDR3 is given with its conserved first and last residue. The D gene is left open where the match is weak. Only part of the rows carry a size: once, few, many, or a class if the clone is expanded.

DNA: TGCGCCAGCAGCTTGTCCAGCTCCTACGAGCAGTACTTC
CDR3: CASSLSSSYEQYF
J: TRBJ2-7
V: TRBV5-1
size: .
D: .

DNA: TGTGCCAGCAGCCTCCTGGGGGGGCGGACTGAAGCTTTCTTT
CDR3: CASSLLGGRTEAFF
J: TRBJ1-1
V: TRBV5-6
size: .
D: .

DNA: TGTGCCAGCAGCGTAGGGCGGGGGAACACTGAAGCTTTCTTT
CDR3: CASSVGRGNTEAFF
J: TRBJ1-1
V: TRBV9
size: once
D: .

DNA: TGTGCCAGCAGCCTAGCGGGGGGGACCAATGAGCAGTTCTTC
CDR3: CASSLAGGTNEQFF
J: TRBJ2-1
V: TRBV6-2/TRBV6-3
size: .
D: TRBD2

DNA: TGTGCCAGCAGCTCGAGGACAGTATTAAGCTATGGCTACACCTTC
CDR3: CASSSRTVLSYGYTF
J: TRBJ1-2
V: TRBV7-2
size: .
D: .

DNA: TGTGCCAGCAGTTACTTGGGGGCCCGGGAGACCCAGTACTTC
CDR3: CASSYLGARETQYF
J: TRBJ2-5
V: TRBV6-5
size: .
D: .

DNA: TGTGCCAGTAGTTTGGCGGGGCCTGGGAACTATGGCTACACCTTC
CDR3: CASSLAGPGNYGYTF
J: TRBJ1-2
V: TRBV19
size: .
D: .

DNA: TGTGCCAGTAGTAACCAGACACTTACCTTGAACACTGAAGCTTTCTTT
CDR3: CASSNQTLTLNTEAFF
J: TRBJ1-1
V: TRBV19
size: once
D: .

DNA: TGTGCCAGCAGCACCGGACAGGGGCGATATGGCTACACCTTC
CDR3: CASSTGQGRYGYTF
J: TRBJ1-2
V: TRBV5-4
size: .
D: TRBD1

DNA: TGTGCCAGCAGCCATCTACTAGCGGGTAGCACAGATACGCAGTATTTT
CDR3: CASSHLLAGSTDTQYF
J: TRBJ2-3
V: TRBV3-1/TRBV3-2
size: .
D: TRBD2

DNA: TGTGCCAGCAGCCCTTCTTGGACCCAGTACTTC
CDR3: CASSPSWTQYF
J: TRBJ2-5
V: TRBV6-2/TRBV6-3
size: .
D: .

DNA: TGTGCCAGCAGTGCTGGAGCTTCACCCCTCCACTTT
CDR3: CASSAGASPLHF
J: TRBJ1-6
V: TRBV2
size: .
D: .

DNA: TGTGCCAGTACTGACAGGGCCCTTGGCAATCAGCCCCAGCATTTT
CDR3: CASTDRALGNQPQHF
J: TRBJ1-5
V: TRBV19
size: once
D: TRBD1

DNA: TGTGCCAGCTCTCGTACATATAGCAATCAGCCCCAGCATTTT
CDR3: CASSRTYSNQPQHF
J: TRBJ1-5
V: TRBV6-5
size: .
D: .

DNA: TGTGCCAGCAGCCACCACCCCACAGGGGCGGCTGAAGCTTTCTTT
CDR3: CASSHHPTGAAEAFF
J: TRBJ1-1
V: TRBV14
size: .
D: TRBD1

DNA: TGTGCCAGCAGCGTAAGCTTGGGACTAACCTACAATGAGCAGTTCTTC
CDR3: CASSVSLGLTYNEQFF
J: TRBJ2-1
V: TRBV9
size: .
D: TRBD2

DNA: TGTGCCAGCAGCTCACTCGTAGGGACAGAGCAGTTCTTC
CDR3: CASSSLVGTEQFF
J: TRBJ2-1
V: TRBV7-7
size: .
D: .

DNA: TGTGCCAGCAGCTTAGGGGGAAGGACTAATGAAAAACTGTTTTTT
CDR3: CASSLGGRTNEKLFF
J: TRBJ1-4
V: TRBV5-4
size: .
D: .

DNA: TGCGCCAGCAGCTTGGTAAACAGGGACGGCTACACCTTC
CDR3: CASSLVNRDGYTF
J: TRBJ1-2
V: TRBV5-1
size: .
D: .

DNA: TGTGCCAGTAGTAGATATACAGGGGCAGATACGCAGTATTTT
CDR3: CASSRYTGADTQYF
J: TRBJ2-3
V: TRBV19
size: .
D: TRBD1

DNA: TGTGCCAGCAGCCGGGGGGAGACCCAGTACTTC
CDR3: CASSRGETQYF
J: TRBJ2-5
V: TRBV11-3
size: .
D: .

DNA: TGTGCCAGCAGCCTAGGACAGCGTCCTCTCTATGGCTACACCTTC
CDR3: CASSLGQRPLYGYTF
J: TRBJ1-2
V: TRBV3-1/TRBV3-2
size: .
D: .

DNA: TGTGCCAGCAGCCTCACCCCCGGCCGTGGAGATGAAAAACTGTTTTTT
CDR3: CASSLTPGRGDEKLFF
J: TRBJ1-4
V: TRBV7-9
size: .
D: .

DNA: TGTGCCAGCAGCTTAGCGTTGGCGGGGCAGTACTTC
CDR3: CASSLALAGQYF
J: TRBJ2-7
V: TRBV7-8
size: .
D: .

DNA: TGTGCCAGCAGCCTCGAGGGGGAAGGTGAAAAACTGTTTTTT
CDR3: CASSLEGEGEKLFF
J: TRBJ1-4
V: TRBV14
size: .
D: .

DNA: TGTGCCAGCAGCGTAGTTGCACAGGGAAGTACTGAAGCTTTCTTT
CDR3: CASSVVAQGSTEAFF
J: TRBJ1-1
V: TRBV9
size: .
D: .

DNA: TGTGCCAGCACCCCCCGGGGGGCCGCCTATGGCTACACCTTC
CDR3: CASTPRGAAYGYTF
J: TRBJ1-2
V: TRBV6-6
size: .
D: .

DNA: TGTGCCAGCAGCGCCTTCTCGGGGGGACAAGTTGAAGCTTTCTTT
CDR3: CASSAFSGGQVEAFF
J: TRBJ1-1
V: TRBV9
size: .
D: .

DNA: TGTGCCAGCAGCACTACACAGGGGAATGAGCAGTTCTTC
CDR3: CASSTTQGNEQFF
J: TRBJ2-1
V: TRBV12-3/TRBV12-4
size: .
D: TRBD1

DNA: TGCGCCAGCAGCTTGCTTCGGGAGATGAACACTGAAGCTTTCTTT
CDR3: CASSLLREMNTEAFF
J: TRBJ1-1
V: TRBV5-1
size: .
D: .

DNA: TGTGCCAGCAGTTACTCGGGACAGGGGAACACCGGGGAGCTGTTTTTT
CDR3: CASSYSGQGNTGELFF
J: TRBJ2-2
V: TRBV6-5
size: .
D: TRBD1

DNA: TGCGCCAGCAGCTTCCCTTTAGCGGGGGTGTTCGAAGAGACCCAGTACTTC
CDR3: CASSFPLAGVFEETQYF
J: TRBJ2-5
V: TRBV5-1
size: .
D: TRBD2

DNA: TGCGCCAGCAGCTTTTGGCGGGGGGGCCAGGATGAGCAGTTCTTC
CDR3: CASSFWRGGQDEQFF
J: TRBJ2-1
V: TRBV5-1
size: .
D: TRBD2

DNA: TGTGCCACCAGTGACCGGGGCTCTGGAAACACCATATATTTT
CDR3: CATSDRGSGNTIYF
J: TRBJ1-3
V: TRBV24-1
size: .
D: .

DNA: TGTGCCAGCAGTCAGGGGGCTGTGCATGAGCAGTTCTTC
CDR3: CASSQGAVHEQFF
J: TRBJ2-1
V: TRBV27
size: .
D: TRBD1

DNA: TGTGCCAGCAGCCGGGGGGCAGGGTATAATGGCTACACCTTC
CDR3: CASSRGAGYNGYTF
J: TRBJ1-2
V: TRBV5-6
size: .
D: .

DNA: TGTGCCAGCAGCTTAGCGCTCGGGGAGGTCACTGAAGCTTTCTTT
CDR3: CASSLALGEVTEAFF
J: TRBJ1-1
V: TRBV7-8
size: .
D: .

DNA: TGTGCCAGCAGCTTGGCCCCGAGATCTGGAAACACCATATATTTT
CDR3: CASSLAPRSGNTIYF
J: TRBJ1-3
V: TRBV5-4
size: .
D: .

DNA: TGTGCCAGCTCACGAGAGGGGGCGCCGGGAAATGGCTACACCTTC
CDR3: CASSREGAPGNGYTF
J: TRBJ1-2
V: TRBV18
size: .
D: TRBD1

DNA: TGCGCCAGCAGCCAAGTTTTTCTTAATTCACCCCTCCACTTT
CDR3: CASSQVFLNSPLHF
J: TRBJ1-6
V: TRBV4-3
size: few
D: .

DNA: TGCGCCAGCAGCTTGGGTGGACAACCGCAGAACACTGAAGCTTTCTTT
CDR3: CASSLGGQPQNTEAFF
J: TRBJ1-1
V: TRBV5-1
size: .
D: .

DNA: TGTGCCAGCTCACCACCCGTCGGACAGGCTTTGAACACTGAAGCTTTCTTT
CDR3: CASSPPVGQALNTEAFF
J: TRBJ1-1
V: TRBV18
size: .
D: TRBD1

DNA: TGCGCCAGCAGCTTGGTTACAGGGGACACCGGGGAGCTGTTTTTT
CDR3: CASSLVTGDTGELFF
J: TRBJ2-2
V: TRBV5-1
size: .
D: TRBD1

DNA: TGTGCCAGCAGCCCAGCCGGGACAGGGTCAACTGGAAACACCATATATTTT
CDR3: CASSPAGTGSTGNTIYF
J: TRBJ1-3
V: TRBV9
size: .
D: TRBD1

DNA: TGTGCCAGCAGCGTAATGGGCAGGAACACCGGGGAGCTGTTTTTT
CDR3: CASSVMGRNTGELFF
J: TRBJ2-2
V: TRBV9
size: .
D: .

DNA: TGCGCCAGCAGCCAAGATCCCCTCCGACAGGGCGACACCGGGGAGCTGTTTTTT
CDR3: CASSQDPLRQGDTGELFF
J: TRBJ2-2
V: TRBV4-3
size: .
D: TRBD1

DNA: TGTGCCATCAGTGATGGGACAGACCTAGCCAAAAACATTCAGTACTTC
CDR3: CAISDGTDLAKNIQYF
J: TRBJ2-4
V: TRBV10-3
size: .
D: TRBD1

DNA: TGTGCCAGCAACCGGCAGGGGGCTATCGGGGAGCTGTTTTTT
CDR3: CASNRQGAIGELFF
J: TRBJ2-2
V: TRBV27
size: .
D: TRBD1

DNA: TGTGCCAGCAGCGTAGGTGGGCCTAATGAAAAACTGTTTTTT
CDR3: CASSVGGPNEKLFF
J: TRBJ1-4
V: TRBV9
size: .
D: .

DNA: TGTGCCAGCAGCTTAGATAGCGGGGGTCGCACAGATACGCAGTATTTT
CDR3: CASSLDSGGRTDTQYF
J: TRBJ2-3
V: TRBV7-9
size: once
D: TRBD2

DNA: TGTGCCAGCAGCTTTTACGGGGGGGCAAAAGAGACCCAGTACTTC
CDR3: CASSFYGGAKETQYF
J: TRBJ2-5
V: TRBV7-2
size: .
D: TRBD2

DNA: TGCAGCGCCTATTTGGGACAGGGGCACTATGGCTACACCTTC
CDR3: CSAYLGQGHYGYTF
J: TRBJ1-2
V: TRBV29-1
size: .
D: TRBD1

DNA: TGTGCTAGTGGTGTATCAGGTTATCAGCCCCAGCATTTT
CDR3: CASGVSGYQPQHF
J: TRBJ1-5
V: TRBV12-5
size: .
D: .

DNA: TGTGCCAGCACTGGTAGCGGCCACACCGGGGAGCTGTTTTTT
CDR3: CASTGSGHTGELFF
J: TRBJ2-2
V: TRBV2
size: .
D: .

DNA: TGTGCCAGCAGCTTGGAGTACCCTTATAAAGAGACCCAGTACTTC
CDR3: CASSLEYPYKETQYF
J: TRBJ2-5
V: TRBV7-8
size: once
D: .

DNA: TGTGCCAGCAGCCGAGACTACTACACCGGGGAGCTGTTTTTT
CDR3: CASSRDYYTGELFF
J: TRBJ2-2
V: TRBV27
size: .
D: .

DNA: TGTGCCAGCAGTGAACAGGGCACCGGGGAGCTGTTTTTT
CDR3: CASSEQGTGELFF
J: TRBJ2-2
V: TRBV6-4
size: .
D: .

DNA: TGTGCCAGTAGTATACTCAACCCCGGGGACACTGAAGCTTTCTTT
CDR3: CASSILNPGDTEAFF
J: TRBJ1-1
V: TRBV19
size: .
D: .

DNA: TGCGCCAGCAGTTGGGACAGGGGTGACGAAGAAGCTTTCTTT
CDR3: CASSWDRGDEEAFF
J: TRBJ1-1
V: TRBV5-1
size: .
D: TRBD1